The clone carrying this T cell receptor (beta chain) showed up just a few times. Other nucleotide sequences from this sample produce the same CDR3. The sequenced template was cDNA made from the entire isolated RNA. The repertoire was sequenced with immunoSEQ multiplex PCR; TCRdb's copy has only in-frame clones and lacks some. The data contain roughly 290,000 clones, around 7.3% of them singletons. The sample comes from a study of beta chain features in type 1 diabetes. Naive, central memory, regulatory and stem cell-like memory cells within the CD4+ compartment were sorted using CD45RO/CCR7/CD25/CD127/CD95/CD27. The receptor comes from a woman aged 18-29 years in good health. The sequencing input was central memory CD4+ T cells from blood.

CDR3 nucleotides: TGTGCCAGCAGCCCCCAACAGAGGAACACTGAAGCTTTCTTT. Encoded protein: CASSPQQRNTEAFF. This chain links TRBV2 with TRBJ1-1; D call uncertain. Germline V lookup: CDR1 SNHLY, CDR2 FYNNEI. The CDR3 is 14 residues long. V was shortened by 6 bases and J by 1 base, with 12 bases between the two germline ends.